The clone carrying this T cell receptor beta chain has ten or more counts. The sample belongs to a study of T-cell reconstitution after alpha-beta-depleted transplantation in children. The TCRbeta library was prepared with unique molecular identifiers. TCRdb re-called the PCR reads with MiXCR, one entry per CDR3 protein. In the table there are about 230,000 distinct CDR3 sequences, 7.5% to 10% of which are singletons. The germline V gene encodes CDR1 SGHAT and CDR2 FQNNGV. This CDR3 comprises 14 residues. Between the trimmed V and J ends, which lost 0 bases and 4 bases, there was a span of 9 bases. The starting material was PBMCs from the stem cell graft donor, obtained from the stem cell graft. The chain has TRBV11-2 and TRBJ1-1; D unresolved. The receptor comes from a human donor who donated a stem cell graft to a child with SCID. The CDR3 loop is CASSLEATFTEAFF. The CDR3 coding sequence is TGTGCCAGCAGCTTAGAAGCAACCTTCACTGAAGCTTTCTTT.